Given below is one TCR beta chain in context. Methods used by the authors: Counts of nucleated cells, estimated from reference gene primer amplification, were obtained. The table came from immunoSEQ multiplex PCR; TCRdb's copy has only in-frame clones and leaves some out. From that table come the V and J calls and clone size; the DNA was used to work out D and trimming. The sample holds 150,000 to 200,000 clones, about 80% seen once. The CDR3 extends over 15 amino acids. Trimming left V 5 bases short and J 3 bases short, with 16 bases between. The germline gives CDR1 LNHNV, CDR2 YYDKDF (reference sequence). This sample was included in a study of blood T cell repertoires in COVID-19.

The J gene is TRBJ2-5, the V gene TRBV15; weak D call: TRBD1 (7 bases). The sample was peripheral blood. The sequence came from a woman of 80 years or more with acute or convalescent COVID-19. The CDR3 loop reads CATSWGRGEKETQYF. The CDR3 region has the DNA TGTGCCACCAGCTGGGGCAGGGGGGAGAAAGAGACCCAGTACTTC.